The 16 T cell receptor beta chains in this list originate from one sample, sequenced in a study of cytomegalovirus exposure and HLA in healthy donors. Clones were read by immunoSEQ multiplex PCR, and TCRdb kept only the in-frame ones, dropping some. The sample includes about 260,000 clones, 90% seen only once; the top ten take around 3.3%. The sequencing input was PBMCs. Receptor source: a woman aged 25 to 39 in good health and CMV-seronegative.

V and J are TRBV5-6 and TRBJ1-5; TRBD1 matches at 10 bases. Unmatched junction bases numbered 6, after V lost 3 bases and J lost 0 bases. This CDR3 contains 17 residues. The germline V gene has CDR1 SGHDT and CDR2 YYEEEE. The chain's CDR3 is CASSYRQGAYSNQPQHF. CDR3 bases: TGTGCCAGCAGCTACCGACAGGGGGCTTATAGCAATCAGCCCCAGCATTTT.

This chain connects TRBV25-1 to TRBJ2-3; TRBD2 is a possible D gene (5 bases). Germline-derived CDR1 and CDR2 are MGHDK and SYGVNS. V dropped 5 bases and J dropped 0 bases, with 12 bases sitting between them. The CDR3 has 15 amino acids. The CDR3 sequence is CASSLKRSSTDTQYF. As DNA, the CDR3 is TGTGCCAGCAGTCTCAAGCGGAGTAGCACAGATACGCAGTATTTT.

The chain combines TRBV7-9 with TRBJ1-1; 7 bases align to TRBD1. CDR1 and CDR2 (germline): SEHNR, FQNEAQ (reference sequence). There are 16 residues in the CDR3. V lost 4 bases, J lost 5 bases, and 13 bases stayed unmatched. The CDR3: CASSYIGTALWTEAFF. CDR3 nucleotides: TGTGCCAGCAGCTACATAGGGACAGCTCTTTGGACTGAAGCTTTCTTT. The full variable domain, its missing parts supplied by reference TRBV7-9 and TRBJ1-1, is DTGVSQNPRHKITKRGQNVTFRCDPISEHNRLYWYRQTLGQGPEFLTYFQNEAQLEKSRLLSDRFSAERPKGSFSTLEIQRTEQGDSAMYLCASSYIGTALWTEAFFGQGTRLTVV.

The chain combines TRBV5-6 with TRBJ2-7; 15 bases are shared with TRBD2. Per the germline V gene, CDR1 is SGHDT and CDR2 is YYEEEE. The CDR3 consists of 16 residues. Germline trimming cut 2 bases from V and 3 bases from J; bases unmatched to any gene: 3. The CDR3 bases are TGTGCCAGCAGCTTCGGACTAGCGGGAGGGGACTACGAGCAGTACTTC. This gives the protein CASSFGLAGGDYEQYF.

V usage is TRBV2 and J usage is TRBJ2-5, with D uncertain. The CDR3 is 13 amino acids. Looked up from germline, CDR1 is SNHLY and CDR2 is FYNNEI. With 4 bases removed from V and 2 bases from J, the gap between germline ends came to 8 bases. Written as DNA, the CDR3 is TGTGCCAGCAGTGTTTGGCGACAAGAGACCCAGTACTTC. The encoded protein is CASSVWRQETQYF.

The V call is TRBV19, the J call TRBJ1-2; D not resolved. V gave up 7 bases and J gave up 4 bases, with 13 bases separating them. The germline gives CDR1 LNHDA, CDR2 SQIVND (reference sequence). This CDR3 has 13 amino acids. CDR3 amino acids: CASNPGTIYGYTF. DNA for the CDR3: TGTGCCAGTAATCCTGGAACTATCTATGGCTACACCTTC.

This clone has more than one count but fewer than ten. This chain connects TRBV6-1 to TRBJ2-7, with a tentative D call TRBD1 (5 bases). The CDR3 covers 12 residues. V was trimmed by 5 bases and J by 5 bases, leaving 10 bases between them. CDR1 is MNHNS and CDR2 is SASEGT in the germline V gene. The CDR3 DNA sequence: TGTGCCAGCAGTTCAGGGTCCCACGAGCAGTACTTC. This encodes CASSSGSHEQYF.

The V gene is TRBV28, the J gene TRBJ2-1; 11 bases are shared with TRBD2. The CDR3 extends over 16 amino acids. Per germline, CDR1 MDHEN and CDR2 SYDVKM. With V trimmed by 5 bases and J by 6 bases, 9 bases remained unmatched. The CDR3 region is CASSLSGRGFSNEQFF. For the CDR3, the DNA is TGTGCCAGCAGTCTTAGCGGGAGGGGGTTCAGCAATGAGCAGTTCTTC.

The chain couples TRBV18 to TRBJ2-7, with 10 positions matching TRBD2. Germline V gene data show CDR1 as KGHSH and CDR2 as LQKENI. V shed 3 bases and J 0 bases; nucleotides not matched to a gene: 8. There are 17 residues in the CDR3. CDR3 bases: TGTGCCAGCTCACCCGGCCCTAGCGGGAGTTTCTCCTACGAGCAGTACTTC. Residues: CASSPGPSGSFSYEQYF.

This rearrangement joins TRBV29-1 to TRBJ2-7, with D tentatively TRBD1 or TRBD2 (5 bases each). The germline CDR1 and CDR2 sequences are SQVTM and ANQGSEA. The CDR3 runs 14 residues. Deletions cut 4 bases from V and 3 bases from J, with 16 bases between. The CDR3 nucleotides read TGCAGCGTTGCCCGGGACGAATTGGACTACGAGCAGTACTTC. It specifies CSVARDELDYEQYF.

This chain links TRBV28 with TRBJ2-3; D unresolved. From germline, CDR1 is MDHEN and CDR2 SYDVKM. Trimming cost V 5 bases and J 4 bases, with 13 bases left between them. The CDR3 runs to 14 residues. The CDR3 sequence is CASSLRQRSDTQYF. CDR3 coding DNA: TGTGCCAGCAGTCTGAGGCAGCGTTCAGATACGCAGTATTTT.

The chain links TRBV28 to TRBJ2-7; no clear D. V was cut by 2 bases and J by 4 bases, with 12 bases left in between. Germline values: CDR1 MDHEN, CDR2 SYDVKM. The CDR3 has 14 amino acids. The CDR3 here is CASSLTLRLYEQYF. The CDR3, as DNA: TGTGCCAGCAGTTTAACCTTGCGCCTTTACGAGCAGTACTTC.

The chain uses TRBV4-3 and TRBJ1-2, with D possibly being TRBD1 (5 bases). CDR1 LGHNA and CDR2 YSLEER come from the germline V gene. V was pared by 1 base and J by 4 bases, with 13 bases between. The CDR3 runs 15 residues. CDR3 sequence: CASSQGGDSLYGYTF. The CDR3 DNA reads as TGCGCCAGCAGCCAAGGGGGAGACAGCCTCTATGGCTACACCTTC.

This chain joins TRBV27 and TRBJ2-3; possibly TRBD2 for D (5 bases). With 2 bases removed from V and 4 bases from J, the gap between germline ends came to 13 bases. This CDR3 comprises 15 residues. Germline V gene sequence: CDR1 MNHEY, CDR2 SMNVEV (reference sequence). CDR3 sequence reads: CASSLKAGWSDTQYF. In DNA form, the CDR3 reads TGTGCCAGCAGTTTAAAGGCGGGTTGGTCAGATACGCAGTATTTT.

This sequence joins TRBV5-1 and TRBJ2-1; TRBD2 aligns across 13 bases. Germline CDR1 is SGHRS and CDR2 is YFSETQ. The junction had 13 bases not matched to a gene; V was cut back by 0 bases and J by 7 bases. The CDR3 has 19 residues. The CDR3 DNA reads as TGCGCCAGCAGCTTGGCGGTACTAGCGGGAGGGCCTTTCGTGAATGAGCAGTTCTTC. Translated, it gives CASSLAVLAGGPFVNEQFF.

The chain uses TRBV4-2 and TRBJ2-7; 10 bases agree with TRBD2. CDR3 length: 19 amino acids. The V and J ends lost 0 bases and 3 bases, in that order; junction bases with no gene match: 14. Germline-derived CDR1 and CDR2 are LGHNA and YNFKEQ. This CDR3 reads CASSQDRASGRGWGYEQYF. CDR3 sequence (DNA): TGTGCCAGCAGCCAAGATCGGGCTAGCGGGAGAGGTTGGGGCTACGAGCAGTACTTC.